This T cell receptor (beta chain) was captured by sequencing in a study of shared clonotypes between healthy human individuals. CDR1 SGHNT and CDR2 YYREEE come from the germline V gene (reference sequence). The J segment lost 9 bases and the V segment lost 4 bases, leaving 10 bases of the junction unmatched. CDR3 size: 15 residues. Naive CD4+ cells were CD45RA-selected; the remaining cells were memory. The protocol was immunoSEQ multiplex PCR, while the TCRdb copy is restricted to in-frame clones and leaves out a portion. The sample shows some 1 million clones, more than 60% of them seen only once. The V gene is TRBV5-4, the J gene TRBJ2-1; TRBD2 matches at 10 bases. The TCR comes from a man aged 18 to 30 in good health. Sequencing used memory CD4+ T cells sorted from blood. Subset defined: CD45RA-negative fraction. The CDR3 DNA sequence: TGTGCCAGCAGCGGGGCGGGGACTAGCGTCCTTGAGCAGTTCTTC. Translation gives CASSGAGTSVLEQFF.